This T cell receptor (beta chain) was sequenced in a study of shared clonotypes between healthy human individuals (TCRdb year 2020). Turning to the overall study: The cohort included a few men and a couple of women between 18 and 49 years of age. To estimate repertoire size and how much clonotypes are shared between individuals, the study performed deep sequencing of blood TCR repertoires from roughly five healthy adults. For each donor, three plates each were used for CD4 naive and CD4 memory, two plates were used for CD8 naive, and one plate was used for CD8 memory. Different laboratories and diverse techniques were used to prepare libraries and sequence TCR repertoires, to increase sequencing depth and limit assay-specific biases. Between about 0.8 and 9.5 billion PBMCs per donor were obtained by leukapheresis. What the work shows at the level of the full study, not this receptor alone: Only blood was sampled, and tissue TCR repertoires likely differ from those in blood. Clonotypes shared by all four sorted-subset donors showed higher generation probabilities than non-shared clonotypes. Based on pairwise subsampling, the degree of clonotype sharing among donors was expected to be affected by sequencing depth. Rarefaction of sorted-subset datasets indicated incomplete sequencing despite the large sequencing depth. Sharing across several donors was observed for about 4.8% of naive CD4, around 3.5% of naive CD8, 2% to 2.5% of memory CD4, and about 0.4% of memory CD8 clonotypes. The genetic and exposure-history diversity represented was limited by the small number of donors. Larger estimated clonotype richness was generally found for naive subsets than for memory subsets.

The CDR3 sequence holds 14 residues, the cysteine and phenylalanine included. Only the CDR3 DNA stays, 42 bases, in frame from base 1. According to the germline V gene (reference sequence), CDR1 reads GTSNPN and CDR2 reads SVGIG. Unmatched junction bases come to 5, with V trimmed by 3 bases and J by 2 bases. Healthy HIV-negative adults with no recently reported acute infections or vaccinations were included as donors. Every donor was a Caucasian adult residing in Nashville, Tennessee, USA. CD4+ T cells were enriched through magnetic negative selection, after which naive cells were positively selected on CD45RA and the remaining negative fraction served as the memory subset. After blood collection by leukapheresis, PBMCs were isolated using Ficoll-Histopaque density gradient centrifugation and then cryopreserved in the vapor phase of liquid nitrogen. Purity and quantity of every magnetically sorted T cell population were checked by analytical flow cytometry. From each sorted fraction, genomic DNA was isolated and quantified by UV absorbance on a Nanodrop 2000c.

With respect to this clone: Its antigen remains unidentified. Base qualities are not at hand, and no much larger clone is one base apart.

TCR CDR3 regions were amplified from genomic DNA by multiplex PCR using the deep immunoSEQ assay. For each cell subset, the extracted genomic DNA was distributed evenly across all wells of several immunoSEQ 96-well plates, and each plate served as one replicate. For sorted subsets, 150 to 200 ng genomic DNA, equal to about 30,000 T cell genomes, was loaded into each replicate PCR. Purified libraries were measured with a Qubit 3.0 fluorometer, size-checked on a Bioanalyzer 2100, and measured again with the KAPA Library Quantification kit. Each immunoSEQ 96-well plate was sequenced on its own single-read 150-cycle Illumina NextSeq 550 flow cell. In the source study's methods: Because the immunoSEQ output included only junctional sequences and no quality scores, the filtering could not be the same as the filtering used for full-length reads. To assign V/J genes and CDR3, sequences were annotated using PyIR, a Python wrapper for IgBLAST v1.9, with IMGT germline references. Reads were filtered out if the reads had weak V/J assignments (E-value above 1e-6), no CDR3, stop codons, out-of-frame junctions, or ambiguous translated residues. V3J clonotypes were defined as sequences sharing the same inferred V gene, J gene, and CDR3 amino acid sequence. Percentage overlap between repertoires was computed as shared unique clonotypes divided by the size of the smaller repertoire. Richness of each repertoire was evaluated using RTK rarefaction, the Chao1 estimator, and Recon v2.1 estimates of unobserved clonotypes. Generation probabilities were computed with OLGA for all TCRbeta clonotypes obtained by the gDNA method from four donors. The table was pulled from immuneACCESS by TCRdb, which kept in-frame rearrangements only. Such tables lose some clones; where checked, under half of the loss comes from unresolved V genes, and the rest has no known cause. V and J calls plus clone size are reproduced from that table; the DNA served to infer D and trimming. Within this sample are 850,000 to 1,200,000 clones, with roughly 80% of them counted one time only. The biggest ten clones account for about 1.5% of the sample.

Sequencing was performed on memory CD4+ T cells sorted from blood. Reading the label with the study, this specimen's cell subset or site is: CD45RA-negative fraction. This receptor was identified in a man aged 18 to 29 in good health. The sequence links TRBV30 to TRBJ2-5, and 8 junction bases match TRBD1. The base sequence is TGTGCCTGGAGCCCGGGACAGGCACAAGAGACCCAGTACTTC. It is translated as CAWSPGQAQETQYF.